This TCR beta chain was identified during a study of cytomegalovirus exposure and HLA in healthy donors. The CDR3 has 13 amino acids. The germline gives CDR1 SGHNT, CDR2 YENEEA. Trimming removed 3 bases at V and 6 bases at J, with 11 bases between. Primers: 60 Vbeta forward and 13 Jbeta reverse. Here immunoSEQ multiplex PCR was the method, and the copy in TCRdb shows in-frame clones only, minus some. The sample lists 120,000 to 150,000 clones, roughly 80% occurring once. General study findings and limits: In a later analysis, specific HLA alleles were associated with 16,000 or so TCR beta sequences at a 0.05 false discovery rate. Equally common other TCR beta chains were less clonally expanded than HLA-associated ones, a later analysis found. DRB1 showed the most TCR associations and HLA-C the fewest in a later analysis, as rates varied by HLA locus. A list of approximately 150 TCR beta chains associated with cytomegalovirus was given.

The sample holds a few counts of this clone. Its antigen is unknown. The rearrangement joins TRBV11-3 to TRBJ1-1; maybe TRBD1 (5 bases). The specimen was PBMCs. This TCR came from a female donor in good health and CMV-seronegative. For the CDR3, the DNA is TGTGCCAGCAGCTTTACAGGAAACGCTGAAGCTTTCTTT. Protein product: CASSFTGNAEAFF.